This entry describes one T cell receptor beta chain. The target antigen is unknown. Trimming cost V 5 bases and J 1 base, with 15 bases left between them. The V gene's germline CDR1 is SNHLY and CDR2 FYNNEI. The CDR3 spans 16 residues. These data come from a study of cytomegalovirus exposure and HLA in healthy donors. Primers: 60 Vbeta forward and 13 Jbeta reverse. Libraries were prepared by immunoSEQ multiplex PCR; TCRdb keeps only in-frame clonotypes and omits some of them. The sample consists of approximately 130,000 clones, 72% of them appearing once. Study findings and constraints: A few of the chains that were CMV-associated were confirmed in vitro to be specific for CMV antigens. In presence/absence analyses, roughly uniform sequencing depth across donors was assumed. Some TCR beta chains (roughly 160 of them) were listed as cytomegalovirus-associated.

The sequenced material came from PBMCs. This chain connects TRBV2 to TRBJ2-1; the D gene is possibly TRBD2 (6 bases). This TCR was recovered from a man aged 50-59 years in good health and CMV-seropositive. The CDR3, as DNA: TGTGCCAGCAGTTTAATAGCGGCCAGGTCCTACAATGAGCAGTTCTTC. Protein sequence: CASSLIAARSYNEQFF.